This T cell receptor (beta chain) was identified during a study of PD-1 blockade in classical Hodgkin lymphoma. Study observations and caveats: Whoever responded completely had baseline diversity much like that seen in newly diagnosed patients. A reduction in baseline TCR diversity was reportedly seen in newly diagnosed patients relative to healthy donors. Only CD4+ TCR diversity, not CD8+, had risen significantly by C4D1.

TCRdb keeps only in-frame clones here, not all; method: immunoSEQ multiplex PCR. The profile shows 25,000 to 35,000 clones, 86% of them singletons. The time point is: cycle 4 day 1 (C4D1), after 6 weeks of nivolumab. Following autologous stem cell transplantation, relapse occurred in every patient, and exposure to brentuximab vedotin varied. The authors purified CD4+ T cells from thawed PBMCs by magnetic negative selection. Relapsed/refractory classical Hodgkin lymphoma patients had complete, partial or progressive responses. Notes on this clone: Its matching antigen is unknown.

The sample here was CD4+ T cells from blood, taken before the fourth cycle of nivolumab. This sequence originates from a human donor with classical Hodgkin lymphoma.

CDR3 in amino acids: CASSVGATEAFF. The CDR3 coding sequence is TGTGCCAGCAGTGTTGGGGCCACTGAAGCTTTCTTT. V usage is TRBV2 and J usage is TRBJ1-1; D possibly corresponds to TRBD1 (5 bases). CDR1 is SNHLY, CDR2 FYNNEI, per germline. V gave up 4 bases and J gave up 4 bases, with 7 bases separating them. This CDR3 comprises 12 residues.